Below, 7 T cell receptor beta chains from the same sample are listed, as sequenced in a study of blood T cell repertoires in COVID-19 (dated by TCRdb to 2018 to 2021). Libraries came from the immunoSEQ multiplex PCR assay. TCRdb's version of the immuneACCESS table is confined to in-frame rearrangements and falls short of the full clone set. An unresolved V gene accounts for under half of the shortfall where checked; the remainder is of unknown origin. The sample table lists approximately 350,000 clones, 75% to 90% of them with a count of one. The top ten clonotypes cover around 5.1% of the sample. Sequencing used PBMCs or T cells enriched from blood (not recorded which). The receptors stem from a woman between 45 and 60 years old who had recovered from COVID-19.

The chain links TRBV3-1 (or the pseudogene TRBV3-2) to TRBJ2-2; maybe TRBD2 (5 bases). The CDR3 spans 16 residues. Trimming took 1 base from V and 0 from J, leaving 9 bases between them. Looked up from germline, CDR1 is LGHDT and CDR2 is YNNKEL (reference sequence). The CDR3 DNA reads TGTGCCAGCAGCCAAGGAGGGAGAACGAACACCGGGGAGCTGTTTTTT. Amino acid sequence: CASSQGGRTNTGELFF.

The chain employs TRBV6-5 and TRBJ1-5, with a weak D call TRBD1 (6 bases). Germline V gene sequence: CDR1 MNHEY, CDR2 SVGAGI. The V and J ends lost 2 bases and 7 bases respectively, with 15 bases between them. The CDR3 extends over 15 amino acids. CDR3 in amino acids: CASSYGGGQGQPQHF. CDR3 nucleotide sequence: TGTGCCAGCAGTTACGGTGGGGGACAAGGGCAGCCCCAGCATTTT.

This clone was seen only once. This CDR3 is CATRQGATGYTF. The DNA for the CDR3 is TGTGCCACCCGACAGGGGGCGACTGGCTACACCTTC. This chain joins TRBV15 and TRBJ1-2, with 10 bases identical to TRBD1. The ends lost 8 bases at V and 7 bases at J; junction bases unmatched: 4. The CDR3 is 12 amino acids. Germline V gene data show CDR1 as LNHNV and CDR2 as YYDKDF (reference sequence).

Only a few counts were recorded for this clone. The V gene is TRBV7-9, the J gene TRBJ1-2, with a weak D call TRBD1 (6 bases). Germline assignment: CDR1 SEHNR and CDR2 FQNEAQ (reference sequence). This CDR3 has 20 amino acids. V lost 7 bases to trimming and J lost 2 bases, with 32 bases between them. Here the CDR3 DNA reads TGTGCCAGCACCGGGGATGGGGCAGGGGCTCCCCAACGGGGCAACTATGGCTACACCTTC. It encodes CASTGDGAGAPQRGNYGYTF.

V and J are TRBV25-1 and TRBJ1-4; D unresolved. Per the germline V gene, CDR1 is MGHDK and CDR2 is SYGVNS. The V end lost 2 bases, the J end lost 8 bases, and 12 bases lay between the germline ends. This CDR3 has 14 amino acids. CDR3 DNA: TGTGCCAGCAGTGAAAGTGGGTCAGGCGAAAAACTGTTTTTT. This translates into CASSESGSGEKLFF.

The chain uses TRBV5-4 and TRBJ2-2; a possible D gene is TRBD2 (6 bases). This CDR3 has 15 residues. Germline loops: CDR1 SGHNT, CDR2 YYREEE (reference sequence). The ends were cut back, 4 bases at V and 3 bases at J, with 13 bases in the middle. This CDR3 reads CASSQNSGDTGELFF. CDR3 sequence (DNA): TGTGCCAGCAGCCAGAATAGCGGAGACACCGGGGAGCTGTTTTTT.

Details on this clone: The identical CDR3 is also encoded by other nucleotide sequences in the sample. This chain connects TRBV12-3 or TRBV12-4 to TRBJ2-7; D is unresolved. The CDR3 runs 12 residues. V lost 2 bases, J lost 4 bases, and 6 bases lay in between. The CDR3 loop reads CASSLTGYEQYF. The DNA of the CDR3 is TGTGCCAGCAGTTTAACCGGGTACGAGCAGTACTTC.